Listed below are T cell receptor beta chains from one sample, sequenced in a study of cytomegalovirus exposure and HLA in healthy donors. TCRdb keeps only in-frame clones here, not all; method: immunoSEQ multiplex PCR. The sample comprises roughly 160,000 clones, less than 80% of which are singletons, and roughly 2% rests with the top ten. Sequenced input: PBMCs. These receptor sequences come from a man aged 40-49 years in good health and CMV-seronegative. Both conserved end residues are part of each CDR3. D genes are given only for firm matches. A clone size is listed for some rows: how often the clone was seen (once, few, many), or a class if it is expanded.

clone size	V gene	J gene	D gene	CDR3 protein	CDR3 DNA
-	TRBV9	TRBJ1-3	-	CASSFSGFGSGNTIYF	TGTGCCAGCAGCTTTTCAGGGTTCGGCTCTGGAAACACCATATATTTT
few	TRBV4-1	TRBJ2-5	-	CASSQVGQETQYF	TGCGCCAGCAGCCAAGTGGGCCAGGAGACCCAGTACTTC
-	TRBV7-8	TRBJ2-3	-	CASSLRTSTDTQYF	TGTGCCAGCAGCTTACGGACTAGCACAGATACGCAGTATTTT
-	TRBV6-6	TRBJ2-1	-	CASTISSSNEQFF	TGTGCCAGCACCATATCTAGCTCCAATGAGCAGTTCTTC
-	TRBV28	TRBJ1-1	-	CASSFTRGTEAFF	TGTGCCAGCAGCTTTACACGGGGAACTGAAGCTTTCTTT
few	TRBV10-3	TRBJ2-2	-	CAISGIGLEARTGELFF	TGTGCCATCAGTGGAATTGGGTTAGAGGCCCGCACCGGGGAGCTGTTTTTT
few	TRBV20-1	TRBJ1-2	-	CSATDREGYTF	TGCAGTGCTACCGACCGGGAAGGCTACACCTTC
-	TRBV10-3	TRBJ2-1	TRBD2	CAISDPSSGSNNEQFF	TGTGCCATCAGTGACCCCTCTAGCGGGAGTAATAATGAGCAGTTCTTC
-	TRBV5-1	TRBJ2-7	TRBD2	CASSDTSGHYEQYF	TGCGCCAGCAGCGACACTAGCGGGCATTACGAGCAGTACTTC
-	TRBV5-4	TRBJ2-3	TRBD2	CASSLGPYGEGSTDTQYF	TGTGCCAGCAGCTTGGGCCCCTATGGGGAGGGGAGCACAGATACGCAGTATTTT
-	TRBV5-1	TRBJ1-2	-	CASSLVSGSANYGYTF	TGCGCCAGCAGCTTGGTCTCGGGATCAGCTAACTATGGCTACACCTTC